This T cell receptor beta chain was found in a study of beta chain features in type 1 diabetes. About this clone itself: Its antigen remains unknown.

V was clipped by 2 bases and J by 8 bases; unmatched bases: 6. Per the germline V gene, CDR1 is SGHTA and CDR2 is FQGNSA. The CDR3 length is 14 residues. Using CD45RO/CCR7/CD25/CD127/CD95/CD27, CD4+ naive, central memory, regulatory and stem cell-like memory cells were sorted. Reverse transcribing all isolated RNA meant expressed TCRB transcripts were sequenced. Profiling relied on immunoSEQ multiplex PCR, and the TCRdb table lists in-frame clones only, not all of them. The profile shows roughly 150,000 clones, approximately 8.1% of them singletons. General study points: For Type 1 diabetes patients, all four CD4+ subsets carried TCRB CDR3s that were moderately but significantly shorter. The naive, central memory and Treg TCRB repertoires showed an apparent similarity that was greater among patients than among healthy donors.

Sample: central memory CD4+ T cells from blood. The chain has TRBV7-2 and TRBJ1-2, with 9 bases identical to TRBD1. The source is a middle-aged woman with type 1 diabetes. The chain's CDR3 is CASSLMGQGRGYTF. The CDR3 region has the DNA TGTGCCAGCAGCTTAATGGGACAGGGAAGAGGCTACACCTTC.